This T cell receptor beta chain emerged from a study of blood T cell repertoires in COVID-19. Study-level information: The cDNA or gDNA used as material had been derived from T cells, B-cell-depleted T cells, or PBMCs.

Here immunoSEQ multiplex PCR was the method, and the copy in TCRdb shows in-frame clones only, minus some. Of 270,000 or so clones listed, around 81% are singletons. The ends were cut back, 5 bases at V and 4 bases at J, with 9 bases in the middle. The CDR3 sequence is 11 residues long. The germline V gene encodes CDR1 GTSNPN and CDR2 SVGIG (reference sequence). A remark on this clone: Other DNA variants within this sample encode the same CDR3.

V gene TRBV30 combines with J gene TRBJ2-7; unclear D gene. The sample consisted of peripheral blood. The sequence was obtained from a woman aged 55-70 years with active or convalescent COVID-19. The CDR3 region has the DNA TGTGCCTGGTCAGGTACGTACGAGCAGTACTTC. Amino acid sequence: CAWSGTYEQYF.